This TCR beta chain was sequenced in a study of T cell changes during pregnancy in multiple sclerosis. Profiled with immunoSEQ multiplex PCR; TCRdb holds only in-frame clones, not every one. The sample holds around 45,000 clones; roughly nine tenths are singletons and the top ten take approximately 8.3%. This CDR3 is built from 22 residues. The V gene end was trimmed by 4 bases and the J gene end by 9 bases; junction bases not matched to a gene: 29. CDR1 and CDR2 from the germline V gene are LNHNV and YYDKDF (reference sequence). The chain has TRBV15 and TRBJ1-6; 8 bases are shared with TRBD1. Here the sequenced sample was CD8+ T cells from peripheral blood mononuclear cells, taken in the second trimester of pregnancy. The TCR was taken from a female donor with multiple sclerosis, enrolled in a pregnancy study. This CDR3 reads CATSMSRSPDRVKEGIRSPLHF. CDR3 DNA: TGTGCCACCAGCATGTCCCGCTCCCCGGACAGGGTTAAAGAGGGAATACGTTCACCCCTCCACTTT.